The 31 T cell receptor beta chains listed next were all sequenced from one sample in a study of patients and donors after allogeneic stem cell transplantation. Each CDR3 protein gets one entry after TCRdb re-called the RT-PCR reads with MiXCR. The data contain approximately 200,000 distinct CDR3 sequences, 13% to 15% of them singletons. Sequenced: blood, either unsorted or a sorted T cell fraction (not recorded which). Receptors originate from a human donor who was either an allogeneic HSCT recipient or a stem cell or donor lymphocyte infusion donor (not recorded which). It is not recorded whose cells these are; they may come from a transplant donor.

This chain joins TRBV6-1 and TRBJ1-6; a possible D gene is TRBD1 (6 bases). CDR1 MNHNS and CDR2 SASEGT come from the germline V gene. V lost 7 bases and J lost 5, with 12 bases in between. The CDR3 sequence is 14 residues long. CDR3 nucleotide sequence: TGTGCCAGCAAGGGGGGACACAATAATTCACCCCTCCACTTT. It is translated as CASKGGHNNSPLHF.

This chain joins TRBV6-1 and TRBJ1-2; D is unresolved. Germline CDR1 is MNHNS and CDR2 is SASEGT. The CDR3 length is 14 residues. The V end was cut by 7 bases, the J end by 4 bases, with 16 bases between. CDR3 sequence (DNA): TGTGCCAGCACTAGGGTCTCGAATACCTATGGCTACACCTTC. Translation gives CASTRVSNTYGYTF.

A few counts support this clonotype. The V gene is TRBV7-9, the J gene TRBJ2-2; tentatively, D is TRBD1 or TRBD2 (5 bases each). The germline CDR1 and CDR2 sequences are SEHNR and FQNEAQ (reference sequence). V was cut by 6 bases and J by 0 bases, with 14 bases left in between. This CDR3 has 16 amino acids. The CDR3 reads CASSSRGRANTGELFF. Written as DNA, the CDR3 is TGTGCCAGCAGTTCCCGGGGCCGAGCGAACACCGGGGAGCTGTTTTTT.

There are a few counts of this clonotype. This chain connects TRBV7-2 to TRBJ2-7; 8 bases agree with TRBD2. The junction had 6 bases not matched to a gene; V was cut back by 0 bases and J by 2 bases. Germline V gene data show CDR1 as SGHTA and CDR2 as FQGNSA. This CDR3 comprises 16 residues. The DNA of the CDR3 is TGTGCCAGCAGCTTAGCAGGGCGGGGGGCGACCTACGAGCAGTACTTC. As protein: CASSLAGRGATYEQYF.

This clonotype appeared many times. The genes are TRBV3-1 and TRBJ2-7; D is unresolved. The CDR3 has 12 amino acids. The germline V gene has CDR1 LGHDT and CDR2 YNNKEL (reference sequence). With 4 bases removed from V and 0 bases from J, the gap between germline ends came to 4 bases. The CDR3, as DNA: TGTGCCAGCAGCCGGATCTCCTACGAGCAGTACTTC. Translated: CASSRISYEQYF.

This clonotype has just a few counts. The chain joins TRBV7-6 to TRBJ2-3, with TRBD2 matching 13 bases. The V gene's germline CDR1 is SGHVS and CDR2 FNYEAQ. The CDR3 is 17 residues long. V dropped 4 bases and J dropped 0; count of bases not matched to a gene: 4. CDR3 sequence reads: CASSSGTSGESTDTQYF. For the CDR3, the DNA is TGTGCCAGCAGCTCCGGGACTAGCGGGGAAAGCACAGATACGCAGTATTTT.

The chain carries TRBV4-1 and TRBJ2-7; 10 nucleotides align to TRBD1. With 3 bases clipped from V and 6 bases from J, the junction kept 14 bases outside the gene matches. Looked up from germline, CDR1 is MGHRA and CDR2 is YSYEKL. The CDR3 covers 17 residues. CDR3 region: CASSQERTGTGAPEQYF. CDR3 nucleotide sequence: TGCGCCAGCAGCCAGGAAAGGACCGGGACAGGGGCCCCCGAGCAGTACTTC.

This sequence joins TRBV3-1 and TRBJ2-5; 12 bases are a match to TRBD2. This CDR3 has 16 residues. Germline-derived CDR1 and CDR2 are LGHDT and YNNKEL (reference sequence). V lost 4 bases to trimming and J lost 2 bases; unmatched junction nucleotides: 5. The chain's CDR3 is CASSLKLAGGQETQYF. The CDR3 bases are TGTGCCAGCAGCCTTAAGCTAGCGGGGGGGCAAGAGACCCAGTACTTC.

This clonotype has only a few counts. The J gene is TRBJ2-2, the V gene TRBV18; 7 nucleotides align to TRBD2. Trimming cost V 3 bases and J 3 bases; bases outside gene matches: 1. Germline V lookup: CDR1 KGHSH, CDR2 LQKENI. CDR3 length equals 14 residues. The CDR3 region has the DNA TGTGCCAGCTCACCCAGCGGGGACACCGGGGAGCTGTTTTTT. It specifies CASSPSGDTGELFF.

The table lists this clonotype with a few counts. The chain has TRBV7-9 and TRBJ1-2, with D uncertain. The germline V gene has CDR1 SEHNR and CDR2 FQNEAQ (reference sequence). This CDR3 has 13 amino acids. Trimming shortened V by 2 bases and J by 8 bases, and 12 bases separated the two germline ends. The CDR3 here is CASSLNGVDGYTF. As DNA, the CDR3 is TGTGCCAGCAGCTTAAATGGGGTCGACGGCTACACCTTC. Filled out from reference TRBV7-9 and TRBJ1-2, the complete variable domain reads DTGVSQNPRHKITKRGQNVTFRCDPISEHNRLYWYRQTLGQGPEFLTYFQNEAQLEKSRLLSDRFSAERPKGSFSTLEIQRTEQGDSAMYLCASSLNGVDGYTFGSGTRLTVV.

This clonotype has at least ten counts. The CDR3 bases are TGTGCCAGCAGTTTAGACGGGTCGAGCAATCAGCCCCAGCATTTT. Protein: CASSLDGSSNQPQHF. The rearrangement uses TRBV12-3 or TRBV12-4 and TRBJ1-5, with unresolved D. The CDR3 is 15 amino acids. The V end was cut by 1 base, the J end by 1 base, with 8 bases between.

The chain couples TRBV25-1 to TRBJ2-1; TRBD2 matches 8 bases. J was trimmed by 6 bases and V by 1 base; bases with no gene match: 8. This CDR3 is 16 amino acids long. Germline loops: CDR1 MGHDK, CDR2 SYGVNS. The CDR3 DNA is TGTGCCAGCAGTGAATCTGGGCTAGCGGGTCTCAATGAGCAGTTCTTC. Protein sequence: CASSESGLAGLNEQFF. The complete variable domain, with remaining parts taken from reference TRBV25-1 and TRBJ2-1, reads EADIYQTPRYLVIGTGKKITLECSQTMGHDKMYWYQQDPGMELHLIHYSYGVNSTEKGDLSSESTVSRIRTEHFPLTLESARPSHTSQYLCASSESGLAGLNEQFFGPGTRLTVL.

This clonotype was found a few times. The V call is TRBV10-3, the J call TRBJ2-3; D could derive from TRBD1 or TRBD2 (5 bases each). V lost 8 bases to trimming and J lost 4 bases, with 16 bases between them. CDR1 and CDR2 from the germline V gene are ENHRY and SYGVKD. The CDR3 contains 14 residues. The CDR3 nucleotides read TGTGCCATCCAGAGGGGCAGGGTCGCAGATACGCAGTATTTT. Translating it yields CAIQRGRVADTQYF.

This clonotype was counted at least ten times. The CDR3 DNA follows: TGTGCCACCAGCAGGCCGGGGACACAGTTCACCGGGGAGCTGTTTTTT. It is translated as CATSRPGTQFTGELFF. This chain uses TRBV15 with TRBJ2-2; a possible D gene is TRBD1 (6 bases). This CDR3 spans 16 amino acids. Germline CDR1 LNHNV, CDR2 YYDKDF (reference sequence). The V and J ends lost 3 bases and 4 bases respectively, with 15 bases between them. Full variable domain (remainder filled in from reference TRBV15 and TRBJ2-2): DAMVIQNPRYQVTQFGKPVTLSCSQTLNHNVMYWYQQKSSQAPKLLFHYYDKDFNNEADTPDNFQSRRPNTSFCFLDIRSPGLGDTAMYLCATSRPGTQFTGELFFGEGSRLTVL.

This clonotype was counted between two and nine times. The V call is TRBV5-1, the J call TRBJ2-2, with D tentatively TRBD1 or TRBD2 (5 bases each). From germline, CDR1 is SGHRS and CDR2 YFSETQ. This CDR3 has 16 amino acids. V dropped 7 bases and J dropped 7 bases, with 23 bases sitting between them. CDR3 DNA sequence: TGCGCCAGCGAGGTCGATCCTGACAGTCGGGGCGGGGAGCTGTTTTTT. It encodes CASEVDPDSRGGELFF.

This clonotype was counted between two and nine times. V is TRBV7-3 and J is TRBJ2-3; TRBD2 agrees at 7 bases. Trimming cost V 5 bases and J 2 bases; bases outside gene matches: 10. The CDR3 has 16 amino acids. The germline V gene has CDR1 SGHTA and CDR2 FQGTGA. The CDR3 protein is CASSRRPLAITDTQYF. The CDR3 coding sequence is TGTGCCAGCAGCCGACGGCCACTAGCGATCACAGATACGCAGTATTTT.

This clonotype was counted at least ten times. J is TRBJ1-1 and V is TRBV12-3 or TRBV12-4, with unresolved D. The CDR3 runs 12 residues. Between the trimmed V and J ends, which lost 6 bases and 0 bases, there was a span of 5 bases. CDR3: CASRLMNTEAFF. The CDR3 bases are TGTGCCAGCAGACTAATGAACACTGAAGCTTTCTTT.

The CDR3 loop reads CSANPDGLGYTF. For the CDR3, the DNA is TGCAGTGCTAACCCGGACGGTCTTGGCTACACCTTC. The chain has TRBV20-1 and TRBJ1-2; no reliable D call. Germline V gene data show CDR1 as DFQATT and CDR2 as SNEGSKA (reference sequence). The CDR3 totals 12 residues. The V end lost 4 bases, the J end lost 7 bases, and 13 bases lay between the germline ends.

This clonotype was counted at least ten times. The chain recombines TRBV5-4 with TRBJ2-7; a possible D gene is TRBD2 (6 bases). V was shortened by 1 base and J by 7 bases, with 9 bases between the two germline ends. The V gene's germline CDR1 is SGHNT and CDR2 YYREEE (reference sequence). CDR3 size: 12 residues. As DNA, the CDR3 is TGTGCCAGCAGCTTGATCGCGGGGGAGCAGTACTTC. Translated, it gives CASSLIAGEQYF.

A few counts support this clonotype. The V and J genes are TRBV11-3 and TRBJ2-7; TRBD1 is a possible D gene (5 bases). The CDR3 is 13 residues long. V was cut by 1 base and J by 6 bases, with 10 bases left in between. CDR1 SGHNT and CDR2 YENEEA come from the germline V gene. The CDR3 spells CASSLGRQLEQYF. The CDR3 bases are TGTGCCAGCAGCTTAGGACGACAGCTCGAGCAGTACTTC.

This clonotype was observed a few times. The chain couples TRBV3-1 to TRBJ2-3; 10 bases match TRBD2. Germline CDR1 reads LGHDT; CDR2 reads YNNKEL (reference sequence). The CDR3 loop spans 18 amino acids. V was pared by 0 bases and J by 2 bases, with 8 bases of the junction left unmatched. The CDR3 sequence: CASSQDRGLASSTDTQYF. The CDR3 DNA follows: TGTGCCAGCAGCCAAGACAGGGGACTAGCGTCTTCCACAGATACGCAGTATTTT.

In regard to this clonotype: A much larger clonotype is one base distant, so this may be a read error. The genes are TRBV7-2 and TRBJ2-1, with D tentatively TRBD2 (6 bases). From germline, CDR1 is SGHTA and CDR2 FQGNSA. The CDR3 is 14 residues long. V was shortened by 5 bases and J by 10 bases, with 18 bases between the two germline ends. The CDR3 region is CASSPSVGAREQFF. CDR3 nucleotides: TGTGCCAGCAGCCCTAGCGTTGGGGCGCGGGAGCAGTTCTTC.

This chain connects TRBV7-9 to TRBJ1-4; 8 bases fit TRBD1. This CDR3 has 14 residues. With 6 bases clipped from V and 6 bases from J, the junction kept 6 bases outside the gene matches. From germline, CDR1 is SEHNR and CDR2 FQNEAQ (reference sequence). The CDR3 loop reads CASSPDRGDEKLFF. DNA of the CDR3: TGTGCCAGCAGTCCAGACAGGGGAGATGAAAAACTGTTTTTT. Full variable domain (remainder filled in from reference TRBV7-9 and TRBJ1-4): DTGVSQNPRHKITKRGQNVTFRCDPISEHNRLYWYRQTLGQGPEFLTYFQNEAQLEKSRLLSDRFSAERPKGSFSTLEIQRTEQGDSAMYLCASSPDRGDEKLFFGSGTQLSVL.

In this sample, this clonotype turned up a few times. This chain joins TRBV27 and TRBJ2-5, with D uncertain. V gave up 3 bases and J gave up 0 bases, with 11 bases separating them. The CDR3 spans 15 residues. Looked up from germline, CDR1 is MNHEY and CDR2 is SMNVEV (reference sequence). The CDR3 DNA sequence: TGTGCCAGCAGTTTTGGACGGGCGTACCAAGAGACCCAGTACTTC. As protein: CASSFGRAYQETQYF.

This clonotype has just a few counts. The CDR3 loop is CASRAFVNSGNTIYF. The CDR3 bases are TGTGCCAGCAGGGCCTTCGTGAACTCTGGAAACACCATATATTTT. The genes are TRBV6-1 and TRBJ1-3; D is undetermined. The CDR3 runs to 15 residues. V lost 6 bases and J lost 0, with 12 bases in between. The germline V gene has CDR1 MNHNS and CDR2 SASEGT.

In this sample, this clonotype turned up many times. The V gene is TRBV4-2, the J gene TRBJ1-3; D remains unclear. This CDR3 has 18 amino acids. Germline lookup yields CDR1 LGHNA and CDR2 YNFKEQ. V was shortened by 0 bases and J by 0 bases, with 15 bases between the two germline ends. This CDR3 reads CASSQDLATVSSGNTIYF. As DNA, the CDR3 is TGTGCCAGCAGCCAAGATCTTGCCACAGTGAGCTCTGGAAACACCATATATTTT.

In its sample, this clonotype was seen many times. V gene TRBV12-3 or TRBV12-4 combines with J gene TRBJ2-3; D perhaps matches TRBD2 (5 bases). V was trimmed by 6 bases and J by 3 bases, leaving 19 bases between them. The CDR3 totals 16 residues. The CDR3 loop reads CASRELDSDVTDTQYF. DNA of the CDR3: TGTGCCAGCAGGGAGCTTGATAGCGATGTTACAGATACGCAGTATTTT.

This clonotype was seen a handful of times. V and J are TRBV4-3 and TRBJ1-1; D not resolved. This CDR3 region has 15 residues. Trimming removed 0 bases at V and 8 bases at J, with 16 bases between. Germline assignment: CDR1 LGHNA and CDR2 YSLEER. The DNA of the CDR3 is TGCGCCAGCAGCCAAGATGTCTCCCGAGAGACCGAAGCTTTCTTT. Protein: CASSQDVSRETEAFF.

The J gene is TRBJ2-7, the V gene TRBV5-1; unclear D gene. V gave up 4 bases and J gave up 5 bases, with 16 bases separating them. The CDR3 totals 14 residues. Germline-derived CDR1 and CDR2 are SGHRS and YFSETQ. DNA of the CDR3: TGCGCCAGCAGCACCGTCGTAGCTCGACACGAGCAGTACTTC. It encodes CASSTVVARHEQYF.

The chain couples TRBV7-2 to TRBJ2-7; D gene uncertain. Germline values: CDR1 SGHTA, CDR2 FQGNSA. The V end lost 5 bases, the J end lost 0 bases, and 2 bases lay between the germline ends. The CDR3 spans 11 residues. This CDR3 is CASSVSYEQYF. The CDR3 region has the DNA TGTGCCAGCAGCGTCTCCTACGAGCAGTACTTC.

The CDR3 is CASSKTGQNYGYTF. The CDR3, as DNA: TGTGCCAGCAGCAAAACAGGCCAAAACTATGGCTACACCTTC. The chain combines TRBV21-1 with TRBJ1-2; the D call TRBD1 from the table was never checked on the DNA. TRBV21-1 is flagged as a pseudogene. The CDR3 runs to 14 residues.